The 18 T cell receptor beta chains given below trace back to one sample, sequenced in a study of T-cell reconstitution after alpha-beta-depleted transplantation in children. This sample's TCRbeta library carried unique molecular identifier barcodes. One entry per CDR3 protein, called by TCRdb with MiXCR from the PCR reads. The sample lists 700,000 to 950,000 distinct CDR3 sequences, approximately 15% occurring once. Source: PBMCs, mostly from graft donor cells, taken 360 days after TCRalphabeta/CD19-depleted stem cell transplant. Receptors were obtained from a male patient aged 10 to 17 who had a stem cell transplant for acute lymphoblastic leukemia, so the T cells may come from the graft donor.

This clonotype was observed a few times. The J gene is TRBJ2-1, the V gene TRBV20-1; D possibly corresponds to TRBD2 (5 bases). V was pared by 0 bases and J by 4 bases, with 13 bases between. Per germline, CDR1 DFQATT and CDR2 SNEGSKA (reference sequence). The CDR3 runs to 15 residues. CDR3 sequence: CSARDTGLGYNEQFF. The CDR3 DNA follows: TGCAGTGCTAGAGATACGGGATTAGGGTACAATGAGCAGTTCTTC.

The rearrangement uses TRBV20-1 and TRBJ1-1; TRBD1 aligns across 11 bases. This CDR3 comprises 14 residues. CDR1 is DFQATT and CDR2 is SNEGSKA in the germline V gene (reference sequence). V shed 6 bases, J shed 5 bases, and the junction held 8 bases outside the gene matches. CDR3 residues: CSAKLGTGGTEAFF. The CDR3 DNA sequence: TGCAGTGCGAAGCTCGGGACAGGGGGAACTGAAGCTTTCTTT.

As regards this clonotype: The junction departs from the called germline gene at one end, perhaps through a read error. Here the CDR3 DNA reads TGCGCCAGCACTGAGACAGGGTTGGGATCCTACGAGCAGTACTTC. Protein product: CASTETGLGSYEQYF. The chain links TRBV10-2 to TRBJ2-7; TRBD1 matches at 7 bases. CDR1 is WSHSY, CDR2 SAAADI, per germline. The CDR3 is 15 amino acids.

DNA of the CDR3: TGTGCCAGCAGCTTAGGACAAATCTTTACAGATACGCAGTATTTT. Encoded protein: CASSLGQIFTDTQYF. V and J are TRBV11-2 and TRBJ2-3; D remains ambiguous. The CDR3 is 15 residues long. The germline V and J ends were trimmed by 1 base and 3 bases, with 11 bases remaining between them. CDR1 SGHAT and CDR2 FQNNGV come from the germline V gene.

Ten or more counts support this clonotype. The chain recombines TRBV24-1 with TRBJ2-3, with TRBD2 matching over 7 bases. The CDR3 runs to 14 residues. Looked up from germline, CDR1 is KGHDR and CDR2 is SFDVKD. With 6 bases clipped from V and 3 bases from J, the junction kept 5 bases outside the gene matches. The CDR3 DNA reads TGTGCCACCAGTAGCGCGGGAGCTACAGATACGCAGTATTTT. Amino acids: CATSSAGATDTQYF.

In this sample, this clonotype turned up many times. This sequence joins TRBV12-3 or TRBV12-4 and TRBJ2-2; D is unclear. The V end lost 3 bases, the J end lost 6 bases, and 11 bases lay between the germline ends. The length of the CDR3 is 14 residues. This CDR3 reads CASSLFSPAGELFF. For the CDR3, the DNA is TGTGCCAGCAGTTTGTTTTCCCCGGCCGGGGAGCTGTTTTTT.

This clonotype was counted only a few times. The V gene is TRBV5-4, the J gene TRBJ2-2; TRBD2 might be the D (5 bases). The CDR3 spans 15 residues. Germline V CDR1 and CDR2: SGHNT, YYREEE (reference sequence). The V end was cut by 2 bases, the J end by 7 bases, with 15 bases between. The CDR3 bases are TGTGCCAGCAGCTTTTCCCGGGAAATAGGCGGGGAGCTGTTTTTT. Translating it yields CASSFSREIGGELFF.

The chain employs TRBV28 and TRBJ1-5; TRBD1 matches at 7 bases. The V and J ends lost 5 bases and 6 bases, in that order; junction bases with no gene match: 10. This CDR3 comprises 15 residues. The germline CDR1 and CDR2 sequences are MDHEN and SYDVKM. The CDR3 region is CASSDGTEVGQPQHF. Here the CDR3 DNA reads TGTGCCAGCAGTGACGGGACAGAGGTGGGTCAGCCCCAGCATTTT. Together with reference TRBV28 and TRBJ1-5, the CDR3 gives the full variable domain: DVKVTQSSRYLVKRTGEKVFLECVQDMDHENMFWYRQDPGLGLRLIYFSYDVKMKEKGDIPEGYSVSREKKERFSLILESASTNQTSMYLCASSDGTEVGQPQHFGDGTRLSIL.

The chain couples TRBV27 to TRBJ1-1, with TRBD1 as a possible D gene (5 bases). The CDR3 contains 15 residues. Germline V lookup: CDR1 MNHEY, CDR2 SMNVEV (reference sequence). V lost 3 bases, J lost 1 base, and 12 bases lay in between. CDR3 protein: CASSLGGYANTEAFF. DNA of the CDR3: TGTGCCAGCAGTTTGGGGGGGTACGCGAACACTGAAGCTTTCTTT.

This chain joins TRBV27 and TRBJ2-3; 9 nucleotides agree with TRBD1. The CDR3 length is 18 residues. Germline values: CDR1 MNHEY, CDR2 SMNVEV (reference sequence). V lost 5 bases, J lost 6 bases, and 18 bases stayed unmatched. In DNA form, the CDR3 reads TGTGCCAGCAGTGGGACAGGGTATTCATCTCTAGCCGTGGATACGCAGTATTTT. Encoded protein: CASSGTGYSSLAVDTQYF.

The table lists this clonotype with a few counts. J is TRBJ2-1 and V is TRBV10-2, with 13 bases fitting TRBD2. J gave up 7 bases and V 4 bases, and 10 bases lay outside the gene matches. The germline V gene has CDR1 WSHSY and CDR2 SAAADI. This CDR3 spans 17 amino acids. CDR3 bases: TGCGCCAGCAGTGCCCTTCGGACTAGCGGGAGCTCGAATGAGCAGTTCTTC. It encodes CASSALRTSGSSNEQFF.

This chain links TRBV28 with TRBJ2-7; D gene unclear. The V end was cut by 5 bases, the J end by 0 bases, with 14 bases between. Germline V gene data show CDR1 as MDHEN and CDR2 as SYDVKM. The CDR3 consists of 15 residues. In nucleotides, the CDR3 is TGTGCCAGCAGTGCCTCCTTAGCTCTCTCCTACGAGCAGTACTTC. It yields the protein CASSASLALSYEQYF.

Only a few counts were recorded for this clonotype. The chain carries TRBV4-3 and TRBJ1-4; D might be TRBD1 (5 bases). The ends were cut back, 4 bases at V and 6 bases at J, with 15 bases in the middle. Germline CDR1 is LGHNA and CDR2 is YSLEER. CDR3 length: 15 residues. The chain's CDR3 is CASSPRAGRDEKLFF. CDR3 sequence (DNA): TGCGCCAGCAGCCCCCGGGCGGGGCGGGATGAAAAACTGTTTTTT.

The CDR3 sequence: CASSLGTGGEEQYF. CDR3 nucleotides: TGCGCCAGCAGCTTGGGGACAGGGGGTGAGGAGCAGTACTTC. The rearrangement joins TRBV5-1 to TRBJ2-7; 10 positions agree with TRBD1. Germline V gene data show CDR1 as SGHRS and CDR2 as YFSETQ. V dropped 0 bases and J dropped 7; count of bases not matched to a gene: 4. This CDR3 region has 14 residues.

The rearrangement uses TRBV7-9 and TRBJ1-1; no reliable D call. Trimming left V 5 bases short and J 0 bases short, with 10 bases between. The length of the CDR3 is 14 residues. In germline, CDR1 is SEHNR, CDR2 FQNEAQ (reference sequence). CDR3 protein: CASSLRRMNTEAFF. CDR3 DNA: TGTGCCAGCAGCCTCCGACGGATGAACACTGAAGCTTTCTTT.

The rearrangement joins TRBV27 to TRBJ2-7; the D gene is possibly TRBD1 (6 bases). Trimming shortened V by 6 bases and J by 0 bases, and 12 bases separated the two germline ends. The CDR3 contains 14 residues. The V gene's germline CDR1 is MNHEY and CDR2 SMNVEV (reference sequence). The CDR3 loop reads CASSWDIDSYEQYF. The CDR3, as DNA: TGTGCCAGCAGCTGGGACATCGACTCCTACGAGCAGTACTTC.

This clonotype was seen ten or more times. In DNA, the CDR3 is TGTGCCAGCCGCAACTACGAGCAGTACTTC. It yields the protein CASRNYEQYF. The chain links TRBV2 to TRBJ2-7, with D unresolved. CDR1 SNHLY and CDR2 FYNNEI come from the germline V gene. This CDR3 has 10 amino acids. The V end lost 8 bases, the J end lost 3 bases, and 5 bases lay between the germline ends.

The chain uses TRBV10-3 and TRBJ2-5; 10 nucleotides agree with TRBD2. CDR3 length: 18 residues. V lost 0 bases, J lost 2 bases, and 9 bases stayed unmatched. From germline, CDR1 is ENHRY and CDR2 SYGVKD. The CDR3 DNA reads TGTGCCATCAGTGAGTCCCTAGCGGGAGAAGTGGGGCAAGAGACCCAGTACTTC. Amino acids: CAISESLAGEVGQETQYF.